Sequencing of this T cell receptor (beta chain) was carried out in a study of monozygotic twins with inflammatory bowel disease. TCRdb re-called the 5' RACE reads and shows each CDR3 protein once, DNA omitted. The sample table sets out around 190,000 distinct CDR3 sequences. The receptor's source is a human donor with ulcerative colitis or Crohn's disease, or a healthy co-twin of an affected twin (not recorded which). The specimen sequenced was blood.

CDR3 sequence reads: CASSRNSGGVVARFF. The genes are TRBV7-2 and TRBJ2-1; TCRdb indicates TRBD2, and absent DNA this call remains unverified. This CDR3 region has 15 residues. Germline V CDR1 and CDR2: SGHTA, FQGNSA.